Below, one T cell receptor beta chain is given with its context. The entry originates in a study of shared clonotypes between healthy human individuals. Generated by immunoSEQ multiplex PCR, the TCRdb table keeps only in-frame clones and is missing some. The data hold 2 million to 3 million clones, with roughly 93% observed a single time. In germline, CDR1 is SGHRS, CDR2 YFSETQ. CDR3 length: 14 amino acids. After removal of 4 bases from V and 6 bases from J, the junction contained 6 bases not matched to a gene. The sequence came from a man aged 18 to 29 in good health. Some clones in this sample may be carry-over from other donors' samples. Sequencing was performed on naive CD4+ T cells from PBMCs. Subset in this sample: CD45RA+ positively selected. The chain is built from TRBV5-1 and TRBJ2-1; 8 positions match TRBD1. CDR3 residues: CASSQGQGGNEQFF. CDR3 nucleotides: TGCGCCAGCAGCCAAGGACAGGGTGGCAATGAGCAGTTCTTC.